Listed below are T cell receptor beta chains from one sample, sequenced in a study of a mutant IDH1 vaccine in newly diagnosed glioma. Their cognate antigens are unknown. Profiled with immunoSEQ multiplex PCR; TCRdb holds only in-frame clones, not every one. Of about 72,000 clones listed, around 82% are singletons. This specimen consisted of PBMCs, obtained from a glioma patient whose treatment included an IDH1 peptide vaccine. Receptor source: a man between 18 and 35 years old with glioma. Each CDR3 is given with its conserved first and last residue. A D gene is named only where the DNA matches it firmly. Size values are once, few and many counts, or a class for expanded clones, and some rows have none.

d_call	v_call	j_call	clone_size	cdr3_nt	cdr3_aa
-	TRBV5-1	TRBJ1-2	-	TGCGCCAGCAGCTTGGCCGGTGGAGGGGTTGTTAACTATGGCTACACCTTC	CASSLAGGGVVNYGYTF
-	TRBV5-5	TRBJ1-1	few	TGTGCCAGCAGCTTGGAAGGATATGGGGGGCCTTACCCTATGAACACTGAAGCTTTCTTT	CASSLEGYGGPYPMNTEAFF
TRBD1	TRBV9	TRBJ2-5	once	TGTGCCAGCAGCGTAGTTGGTCGACAGGGGAGGGAGACCCAGTACTTC	CASSVVGRQGRETQYF
-	TRBV11-2	TRBJ1-1	-	TGTGCCAGCAGCTTTCCCTTCTGGACAGTAGAAGCTTTCTTT	CASSFPFWTVEAFF
TRBD2	TRBV6-4	TRBJ2-1	-	TGTGCCAGCAGTGACGCGGCGGGAGATATGGATGAGCAGTTCTTC	CASSDAAGDMDEQFF
-	TRBV29-1	TRBJ1-2	few	TGCAGCGTTGATTGGAGGGGAGTACAGGGAGGCGGCTACACCTTC	CSVDWRGVQGGGYTF
-	TRBV4-2	TRBJ2-7	-	TGTGCCAGCAGCCCGCGATCCACCACCGGGGAGCAGTACTTC	CASSPRSTTGEQYF
TRBD1	TRBV6-5	TRBJ2-3	once	TGTGCCAGCAGTTGGACAGGGCCGAAACTTACGCAGTATTTT	CASSWTGPKLTQYF
TRBD2	TRBV5-4	TRBJ2-7	-	TGTGCCAGCAGCCTCAAGACTAGCGGGCGTCCCAGGGAGCAGTACTTC	CASSLKTSGRPREQYF
-	TRBV30	TRBJ2-7	-	TGTGCCTGGAGGCAATCTCCCGTCTACGAGCAGTACTTC	CAWRQSPVYEQYF
-	TRBV7-2	TRBJ2-7	once	TGTGCCAGCAGCTTAGCTCTTTTGGGAGACGAGCAGTACTTC	CASSLALLGDEQYF